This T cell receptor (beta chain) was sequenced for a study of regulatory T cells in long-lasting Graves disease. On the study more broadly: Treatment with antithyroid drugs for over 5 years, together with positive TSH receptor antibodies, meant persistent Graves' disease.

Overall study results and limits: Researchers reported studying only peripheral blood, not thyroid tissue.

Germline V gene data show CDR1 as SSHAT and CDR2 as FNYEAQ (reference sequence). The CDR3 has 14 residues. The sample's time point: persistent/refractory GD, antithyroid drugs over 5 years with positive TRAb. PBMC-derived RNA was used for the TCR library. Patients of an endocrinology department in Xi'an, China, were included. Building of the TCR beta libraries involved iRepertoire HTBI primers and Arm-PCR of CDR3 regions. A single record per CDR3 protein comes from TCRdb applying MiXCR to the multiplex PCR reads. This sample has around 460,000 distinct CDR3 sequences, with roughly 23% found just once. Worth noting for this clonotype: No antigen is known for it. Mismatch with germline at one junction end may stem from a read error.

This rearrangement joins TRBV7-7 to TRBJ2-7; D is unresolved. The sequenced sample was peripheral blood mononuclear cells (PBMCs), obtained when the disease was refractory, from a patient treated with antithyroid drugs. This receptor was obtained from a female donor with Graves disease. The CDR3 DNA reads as TGTGCTAGCAGCCCCCCCTTTAGACCCTACGAGCAGTACTTC. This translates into CASSPPFRPYEQYF.